One and the same sample provided the 17 T cell receptor beta chains below, sequenced in a study of beta chain features in type 1 diabetes. Study-wide results and caveats: There was a moderate but significant shortening of TCRB CDR3s in all four CD4+ subsets of Type 1 diabetes patients.

Their cognate antigens are unknown. Since all of the isolated RNA was reverse transcribed, expressed TCRB transcripts were what got sequenced. TCRdb keeps only in-frame clones here, not all; method: immunoSEQ multiplex PCR. The table lists some 700,000 clones, over 10% of them singletons, with less than 0.025% in the top ten. The sample was naive CD4+ T cells from blood. The receptors come from a man aged 18 to 35 with type 1 diabetes.

This clone appeared a few times. The V and J genes are TRBV5-4 and TRBJ2-5; no firm D call. The CDR3 is made up of 14 amino acids. V lost 2 bases, J lost 2 bases, and 10 bases lay in between. Germline V gives CDR1 SGHNT, CDR2 YYREEE (reference sequence). The DNA for the CDR3 is TGTGCCAGCAGCTTAACAGCACCTCAAGAGACCCAGTACTTC. Its protein is CASSLTAPQETQYF.

V gene TRBV19 combines with J gene TRBJ2-5; D perhaps matches TRBD1 (6 bases). The CDR3 has 14 residues. V gave up 6 bases and J gave up 3 bases, with 14 bases separating them. Per the germline V gene, CDR1 is LNHDA and CDR2 is SQIVND (reference sequence). The CDR3 coding sequence is TGTGCCAGTAGAACCACAGGGTTGGAAGAGACCCAGTACTTC. Translated, it gives CASRTTGLEETQYF.

With respect to this clone: Other DNA sequences in the sample encode the same CDR3. The chain uses TRBV30 and TRBJ1-6; no clear D gene. Germline lookup yields CDR1 GTSNPN and CDR2 SVGIG (reference sequence). This CDR3 has 10 amino acids. The V end lost 1 base, the J end lost 11 bases, and 3 bases lay between the germline ends. In DNA form, the CDR3 reads TGTGCCTGGAGTGGGCCACCCCTCCACTTT. Amino acids: CAWSGPPLHF.

The chain has TRBV10-2 and TRBJ2-1; TRBD2 aligns across 9 bases. Germline values: CDR1 WSHSY, CDR2 SAAADI. Losses at the gene ends were 6 bases for V and 9 bases for J; bases not matched to a gene: 3. The CDR3 covers 12 residues. The CDR3 DNA reads as TGCGCCAGCAGGCGGGAGGGGGGTGAGCAGTTCTTC. It specifies CASRREGGEQFF.

V usage is TRBV5-1 and J usage is TRBJ1-1; D is unclear. The CDR3 is 14 amino acids. Between the trimmed V and J ends, which lost 2 bases and 4 bases, there was a span of 12 bases. CDR1 and CDR2 (germline): SGHRS, YFSETQ. The CDR3: CASSFSGEGTEAFF. Written as DNA, the CDR3 is TGCGCCAGCAGCTTTTCAGGAGAAGGCACTGAAGCTTTCTTT.

This clone showed up just a few times. The rearrangement links TRBV5-6 to TRBJ1-6; D may be TRBD1 (6 bases). This CDR3 comprises 17 residues. Germline lookup yields CDR1 SGHDT and CDR2 YYEEEE. Deletions cut 4 bases from V and 7 bases from J, with 21 bases between. In DNA form, the CDR3 reads TGTGCCAGCAGCCTTGGGCAAGAAGGACAGAGGAATTCACCCCTCCACTTT. It encodes CASSLGQEGQRNSPLHF.

This clone came up a few times. The genes are TRBV5-6 and TRBJ1-1, with 7 positions matching TRBD1. V trimming: 0 bases; J trimming: 8 bases; junction bases outside the gene matches: 7. The CDR3 has 14 residues. Germline assignment: CDR1 SGHDT and CDR2 YYEEEE. The CDR3 DNA is TGTGCCAGCAGCTTGGGACAGGGAACATCAGAAGCTTTCTTT. Its translation is CASSLGQGTSEAFF.

The CDR3 loop reads CATSDSFNSGTDTQYF. The CDR3 coding sequence is TGTGCCACCAGCGATTCATTCAATTCCGGGACAGATACGCAGTATTTT. The V call is TRBV15, the J call TRBJ2-3; D not certain. Germline-derived CDR1 and CDR2 are LNHNV and YYDKDF (reference sequence). V lost 5 bases and J 3 bases, leaving 18 bases between the germline ends. The CDR3 loop spans 16 amino acids.

The chain uses TRBV7-9 and TRBJ2-5; 14 positions agree with TRBD2. The CDR3 sequence is 15 residues long. With 4 bases clipped from V and 9 bases from J, the junction kept 7 bases outside the gene matches. Germline lookup yields CDR1 SEHNR and CDR2 FQNEAQ (reference sequence). The CDR3 DNA is TGTGCCAGCAGCTACGGGACTAGCGGGGGACGGTCCCAGTACTTC. Translated, it gives CASSYGTSGGRSQYF.

V is TRBV5-1 and J is TRBJ1-6; TRBD1 might be the D (5 bases). V was clipped by 4 bases and J by 7 bases, with 12 bases between them. The CDR3 length is 14 residues. Germline values: CDR1 SGHRS, CDR2 YFSETQ. In DNA, the CDR3 is TGCGCCAGCAGCCGACAGTCCACCAATTCACCCCTCCACTTT. It yields the protein CASSRQSTNSPLHF.

The CDR3 protein is CASSYGLGPTGELFF. In nucleotides, the CDR3 is TGTGCCAGCAGTTACGGGCTAGGGCCCACCGGGGAGCTGTTTTTT. The chain has TRBV6-6 and TRBJ2-2; D uncertain. Germline V gene data show CDR1 as MNHNY and CDR2 as SVGAGI (reference sequence). Trimming took off 2 bases at V and 4 bases at J, with 11 bases between the two ends. The CDR3 covers 15 residues.

This sequence joins TRBV6-1 and TRBJ2-7, with D hard to call. The germline gives CDR1 MNHNS, CDR2 SASEGT. Deletions cut 1 base from V and 0 bases from J, with 7 bases between. The CDR3 loop spans 14 amino acids. As DNA, the CDR3 is TGTGCCAGCAGTGAAGGGCCTGGCTCCTACGAGCAGTACTTC. Translating gives CASSEGPGSYEQYF.

This clone was seen only a few times. The rearrangement joins TRBV9 to TRBJ1-1, with a tentative D call TRBD1 (6 bases). In germline, CDR1 is SGDLS, CDR2 YYNGEE. V lost 4 bases, J lost 11 bases, and 18 bases lay in between. The CDR3 sequence is 13 residues long. CDR3 nucleotides: TGTGCCAGCAGCCCCACCGGGGGGCTGAGGGCTTTCTTT. This translates into CASSPTGGLRAFF.

This clone was seen more than once but under ten times. V usage is TRBV5-1 and J usage is TRBJ2-1; 9 positions agree with TRBD1. After removal of 1 base from V and 1 base from J, the junction contained 6 bases not matched to a gene. There are 17 residues in the CDR3. Germline CDR1 SGHRS, CDR2 YFSETQ. The CDR3 DNA follows: TGCGCCAGCAGCTTGTTGGGACAGGGAGCTTCCTACAATGAGCAGTTCTTC. It translates to CASSLLGQGASYNEQFF.

This clone was seen a handful of times. This chain connects TRBV27 to TRBJ2-3; D is unresolved. The CDR3 runs to 15 residues. Germline V gene data show CDR1 as MNHEY and CDR2 as SMNVEV (reference sequence). Between the trimmed V and J ends, which lost 5 bases and 1 base, there was a span of 13 bases. The CDR3 region is CASSPSTTGTDTQYF. The CDR3 region has the DNA TGTGCCAGCAGTCCTTCGACCACGGGCACAGATACGCAGTATTTT.

This clone was observed a few times. The rearrangement joins TRBV9 to TRBJ2-5; the D call may be TRBD1 or TRBD2 (6 bases each). The V and J ends lost 0 bases and 5 bases respectively, with 11 bases between them. Germline values: CDR1 SGDLS, CDR2 YYNGEE. This CDR3 comprises 14 residues. The CDR3 is CASSVDGGRETQYF. The CDR3 DNA is TGTGCCAGCAGCGTAGACGGGGGCCGGGAGACCCAGTACTTC.

This clone has just a few counts. The chain is built from TRBV4-2 and TRBJ2-5, with D unresolved. Trimming pared 1 base from V and 1 base from J, leaving 7 bases between. This CDR3 has 14 residues. CDR1 is LGHNA and CDR2 is YNFKEQ in the germline V gene. The CDR3 loop reads CASSQGEAQETQYF. The CDR3 DNA is TGTGCCAGCAGCCAAGGGGAAGCCCAAGAGACCCAGTACTTC.